This is a list of T cell receptor beta chains from one sample in a study of CD8 T cells in Susac syndrome. TCRdb re-analysed the immunoSEQ multiplex PCR reads in MiXCR, keeping a single row per CDR3 protein. The data contain about 180,000 distinct CDR3 sequences, roughly 96% of them singletons. Input material: CD8+ T cells from PBMCs. Receptors originate from a human donor with multiple sclerosis. Each CDR3 is given with its conserved first and last residue. The D gene is left open where the match is weak. A row's size may be missing; if present it is once, few, many or a size class.

cdr3_nt cdr3_aa clone_size v_call d_call j_call
TGTGCCAGCAGCTTAGGGGGATGGGAGCAGTACTTC CASSLGGWEQYF NA TRBV7-8 NA TRBJ2-7
TGTGCCAGCAGTTACTGGGTACAACGAGGGGCAGGGAGCTATGGCTACACCTTC CASSYWVQRGAGSYGYTF NA TRBV6-5 NA TRBJ1-2
TGTGCCAGCAGCTTAGTGAGCAGTAACTACGAGCAGTACTTC CASSLVSSNYEQYF NA TRBV7-2 NA TRBJ2-7
TGTGCCAGCAGTTCCGGAGGGGGGGCCCAGTACTTC CASSSGGGAQYF once TRBV14 NA TRBJ2-5
TGTGCCAGCAGCCAAGGGCTCGGCAGAGAGAACACTGAAGCTTTCTTT CASSQGLGRENTEAFF NA TRBV14 NA TRBJ1-1
TGTGCCAGCAGCGTAGCTCGGGAGGACACGAGCTCCTACAATGAGCAGTTCTTC CASSVAREDTSSYNEQFF NA TRBV9 TRBD2 TRBJ2-1
TGTGCCAGCAGTTTTCTGGGTACACCGGATGAGCAGTTCTTC CASSFLGTPDEQFF NA TRBV27 NA TRBJ2-1
TGCAGTGCAAGGGACGGCTATGGCTACACCTTC CSARDGYGYTF once TRBV20-1 NA TRBJ1-2
TGTGCCAGCGGGACCACACAGTATTTT CASGTTQYF NA TRBV27 NA TRBJ2-3
TGTGCCAGCAGTTCGAAACTACATACCTACGAGCAGTACTTC CASSSKLHTYEQYF once TRBV6-5 NA TRBJ2-7
TGCAGCGTTGATACCTCTCGACAGGGCGGTCAGCCCCAGCATTTT CSVDTSRQGGQPQHF NA TRBV29-1 TRBD1 TRBJ1-5
TGTGCCAGCTCACCAGTCAGTCTTTGGGGCACAGATACGCAGTATTTT CASSPVSLWGTDTQYF NA TRBV18 NA TRBJ2-3
TGCAGCGTTGAAGATCTATCATCCTACGAGCAGTACTTC CSVEDLSSYEQYF NA TRBV29-1 NA TRBJ2-7
TGTGCCAGCAGCGTAATGGGACTAGGTTCCTACAATGAGCAGTTCTTC CASSVMGLGSYNEQFF NA TRBV9 TRBD2 TRBJ2-1
TGTGCCAGCACCGCGGGACAAGGGAACCTTTTCGCCAAAAACATTCAGTACTTC CASTAGQGNLFAKNIQYF NA TRBV28 NA TRBJ2-4
TGTGCCAGCAGTCCGCGTGAACCCTACGAGCAGTACTTC CASSPREPYEQYF NA TRBV27 NA TRBJ2-7
TGCGCCAGCAGCTTCCAGACTAGCCTGCGGGGATATACGCAGTATTTT CASSFQTSLRGYTQYF once TRBV5-1 TRBD2 TRBJ2-3
TGTGCCAGCGTGACTAGCGGAGAGACCCAGTACTTC CASVTSGETQYF NA TRBV7-9 TRBD2 TRBJ2-5
TGTGCCAGCAGCTTACGGGCTCAGAACTATGGCTACACCTTC CASSLRAQNYGYTF NA TRBV7-9 NA TRBJ1-2
TGTGCCAGCAGTCCCAGAAAAACCTACGAGCAGTACTTC CASSPRKTYEQYF NA TRBV6-5 NA TRBJ2-7
TGTGCCAGCAGGGAAGGCTGGGACGGTTATAATTCACCCCTCCACTTT CASREGWDGYNSPLHF NA TRBV27 NA TRBJ1-6
TGCGCCAGCAGCCCACTTGGACTAGCGAACTACGAGCAGTACTTC CASSPLGLANYEQYF NA TRBV5-1 TRBD2 TRBJ2-7
TGTGCCAGCTCCCACCGGGAACTTGCAACTAATGAAAAACTGTTTTTT CASSHRELATNEKLFF NA TRBV6-1 NA TRBJ1-4
TGCAGCGTTGTCCCTAGCGGGGACATACTTGGCGAGCAGTTCTTC CSVVPSGDILGEQFF NA TRBV29-1 TRBD2 TRBJ2-1
TGCGCCAGCAGCCAGGTCAACAGGGGGCGCGAGCAGTTCTTC CASSQVNRGREQFF NA TRBV4-1 TRBD1 TRBJ2-1
TGCAGCGCAATGACAGGGGGCGAGCAGTACTTC CSAMTGGEQYF NA TRBV29-1 TRBD1 TRBJ2-7
TGTGCCAGCAGGCGGGGGGCCGAGACCCAGTACTTC CASRRGAETQYF NA TRBV7-9 TRBD2 TRBJ2-5
TGCGCCAGCAGCGTGATCCCTCAAGAGACCCAGTACTTC CASSVIPQETQYF NA TRBV5-1 NA TRBJ2-5
TGTGCCAGCAGCGAGAGTCCAAAAGAAGGGCAGTTCTTC CASSESPKEGQFF NA TRBV9 NA TRBJ2-1
TGTGCCAGCAGTTTGCTGTGGGGCCACACTGAAGCTTTCTTT CASSLLWGHTEAFF NA TRBV27 NA TRBJ1-1
TGTGCCAGCAGTGAACCTGGGGATGGCTACACCTTC CASSEPGDGYTF once TRBV25-1 NA TRBJ1-2
TGTGCCAGCAGCAAACCTGAGCGGGTCTACGAGCAGTACTTC CASSKPERVYEQYF NA TRBV28 NA TRBJ2-7
TGTGCCAGCAGTTTTTCTGCGGATGGACAACATCTAGATACGCAGTATTTT CASSFSADGQHLDTQYF NA TRBV28 NA TRBJ2-3
TGTGCCAGCAGTCCGCTAGCGGGAGCAGAGTTGGAGCAGTTCTTC CASSPLAGAELEQFF once TRBV27 TRBD2 TRBJ2-1
TGTGCCAGCAGTTTAAGGGCGCGAGGAGGGGATCAGCCCCAGCATTTT CASSLRARGGDQPQHF NA TRBV27 NA TRBJ1-5
TGTGCCAGCAGCTTGTGGGGAGACCACGGGGAGCTGTTTTTT CASSLWGDHGELFF NA TRBV7-9 NA TRBJ2-2
TGTGCTAGTGGTCTCGGGGGGTCCTACGAGCAGTACTTC CASGLGGSYEQYF NA TRBV12-5 TRBD2 TRBJ2-7
TGTGCCAGCAGCTCGAAGGGAGCGGGGGGCAATTTGGGGCAGTTCTTC CASSSKGAGGNLGQFF NA TRBV2 TRBD2 TRBJ2-1
TGTGCCAGCAGCTTGGGGGACAGGAGCTTCTCCTACGAGCAGTACTTC CASSLGDRSFSYEQYF NA TRBV5-6 TRBD1 TRBJ2-7
TGTGCCAGCATGGCAGGGATGAACACTGAAGCTTTCTTT CASMAGMNTEAFF NA TRBV9 NA TRBJ1-1
TGTGCCAGCAGCCAAGAGGGCCTAGCGGGGGAAGGGGGTGGGCCAGATACGCAGTATTTT CASSQEGLAGEGGGPDTQYF NA TRBV3-1 TRBD2 TRBJ2-3
TGCGCCAGCAGCCAGATCTTAGCTAACTATGGCTACACCTTC CASSQILANYGYTF NA TRBV4-1 NA TRBJ1-2
TGCAGCGTTGAAGGGGCTAGCGAAAGCTCCTACAATGAGCAGTTCTTC CSVEGASESSYNEQFF NA TRBV29-1 NA TRBJ2-1
TGTGCCAGCAGCTTAGTTTCACCGAACAATGAGCAGTTCTTC CASSLVSPNNEQFF few TRBV11-2 NA TRBJ2-1
TGCAGTGCTCGACGGACAGGGGGCAATGGGGCCAACGTCCTGACTTTC CSARRTGGNGANVLTF NA TRBV20-1 TRBD1 TRBJ2-6
TGTGCCAGCAGTTTAGACTCCTTCAATCAGCCCCAGCATTTT CASSLDSFNQPQHF NA TRBV12-3/TRBV12-4 NA TRBJ1-5
TGTGCCAGCAGCCAATATGGGAGTGAAGCTTTCTTT CASSQYGSEAFF once TRBV3-1 NA TRBJ1-1
TGCAGCGTTGAAGAATTATCGGGGGTTTACACCGGGGAGCTGTTTTTT CSVEELSGVYTGELFF NA TRBV29-1 NA TRBJ2-2
TGTGCCAGCAGTGAAACAGTAACTAACTATGGCTACACCTTC CASSETVTNYGYTF NA TRBV6-1 NA TRBJ1-2
TGTGCCAGCAGCTTTCTAGTAAAATCAGATACGCAGTATTTT CASSFLVKSDTQYF once TRBV12-3/TRBV12-4 NA TRBJ2-3
TGCAGCGTTGATGTCCGGGACAGGGGGCTCGATGAGCAGTTCTTC CSVDVRDRGLDEQFF NA TRBV29-1 TRBD1 TRBJ2-1
TGCAGTGCTAGAGCCCCTTTCCCAGGGACAGCTTCTACCGGGGAGCTGTTTTTT CSARAPFPGTASTGELFF once TRBV20-1 TRBD1 TRBJ2-2
TGCGCCAGCAGCTTGGTGAGGACAGCAGTAAACACTGAAGCTTTCTTT CASSLVRTAVNTEAFF NA TRBV5-1 NA TRBJ1-1